This TCR beta chain was identified during a study of Ad26.COV2.S vaccination and SARS-CoV-2 variants. The overall study: The donor was enrolled in the Ad26.COV2.S arm of the COV1001 trial. The vaccine Ad26.COV2.S was put into the muscle once, or twice with 56 days between.

Broader study findings: There was a possibility that the TCR breadth and depth analyses underestimated total T cell responses.

Generated by immunoSEQ multiplex PCR, the TCRdb table keeps only in-frame clones and is missing some. The sample has 350,000 to 400,000 clones; 70% to 90% are singletons. A note on this clone: Its antigen is still unknown.

Looked up from germline, CDR1 is LGHDT and CDR2 is YNNKEL (reference sequence). Trimming took 0 bases from V and 5 from J; bases not matched to a gene: 5. This CDR3 spans 17 amino acids. The sample's treatment: roughly 20 received Ad26.COV2.S at low or high dose, single or two shots; several received placebo; per-sample allocation not given. Sample collection was performed on day 63 after the first vaccine or placebo injection. Whoever gave the sample was an adult aged 18-55 years in Boston. This chain connects TRBV3-1 (or the pseudogene TRBV3-2) to TRBJ2-1, with TRBD2 matching over 12 bases. The source material was peripheral blood, sampled in a trial of Ad26.COV2.S vaccine versus placebo. This TCR was recovered from a person aged 18-65 years who received the Ad26.COV2.S COVID-19 vaccine or a placebo. The CDR3 region has the DNA TGTGCCAGCAGCCAAGAGGTCCTAGCGGGGGGGGACAATGAGCAGTTCTTC. Translating it yields CASSQEVLAGGDNEQFF.